This T cell receptor beta chain appears in the sequencing data of a study of Ad26.COV2.S vaccination and SARS-CoV-2 variants. Study overall: This donor came from the COV1001 trial of Ad26.COV2.S. The study gave Ad26.COV2.S intramuscularly, once or twice 56 days apart.

There are 12 residues in the CDR3. Trimming stripped 8 bases from V and 2 bases from J, with 10 bases between. Germline V CDR1 and CDR2: MDHEN, SYDVKM. Generated by immunoSEQ multiplex PCR, the TCRdb table keeps only in-frame clones and is missing some. The repertoire holds approximately 420,000 clones, around 89% seen once, with about 4% in the top ten. Specified treatment: around 19 received Ad26.COV2.S at low or high dose, single or two shots; 5 received placebo; per-sample allocation not given. Sampling occurred on day 63 after the first vaccine or placebo injection. An Ad26 vector expressing Wuhan-strain SARS-CoV-2 spike served as the vaccine. This clone was seen just once.

The TCR comes from a person between 18 and 65 years old who received the Ad26.COV2.S COVID-19 vaccine or a placebo. The chain has TRBV28 and TRBJ2-7; TRBD2 is a possible D gene (6 bases). The sample in question was peripheral blood, obtained in a trial of Ad26.COV2.S vaccine versus placebo. DNA for the CDR3: TGTGCCAGCCGCGGGGTAGCCTACGAGCAGTACTTC. Its translation is CASRGVAYEQYF.